The entry below gives a single T cell receptor beta chain sequence along with its context. Its target is not known. Isolated RNA was reverse transcribed in full, so expressed TCRB transcripts were sequenced. Repertoires were generated with immunoSEQ multiplex PCR, while TCRdb's copy carries only in-frame clones and drops some. Of approximately 70,000 clones in the sample, 49% were seen once. This sample is part of a study of beta chain features in type 1 diabetes. For the study at large: Sorted cell examination encompassed approximately 110 million cells across all samples. Overall study findings and caveats: Moderate yet significant TCRB CDR3 shortening was seen in Type 1 diabetes patients in all four CD4+ subsets. Reduced insertions and increased deletions marked VDJ junctions in type 1 diabetes patients.

CDR3 size: 19 residues. With V trimmed by 1 base and J by 2 bases, 10 bases remained unmatched. Germline CDR1 is LGHNA and CDR2 is YNFKEQ. Central memory, naive, regulatory and stem cell-like memory CD4+ cells were sorted by CD45RO/CCR7/CD25/CD127/CD95/CD27. The sample comprised central memory CD4+ T cells from blood. The source is a man aged 25 to 45 with type 1 diabetes. V and J are TRBV4-2 and TRBJ2-2, with 10 bases lining up with TRBD2. The CDR3 DNA is TGTGCCAGCAGCCAAGGGGGCTGGGGACTAGCGCCTAACACCGGGGAGCTGTTTTTT. This sequence encodes CASSQGGWGLAPNTGELFF.